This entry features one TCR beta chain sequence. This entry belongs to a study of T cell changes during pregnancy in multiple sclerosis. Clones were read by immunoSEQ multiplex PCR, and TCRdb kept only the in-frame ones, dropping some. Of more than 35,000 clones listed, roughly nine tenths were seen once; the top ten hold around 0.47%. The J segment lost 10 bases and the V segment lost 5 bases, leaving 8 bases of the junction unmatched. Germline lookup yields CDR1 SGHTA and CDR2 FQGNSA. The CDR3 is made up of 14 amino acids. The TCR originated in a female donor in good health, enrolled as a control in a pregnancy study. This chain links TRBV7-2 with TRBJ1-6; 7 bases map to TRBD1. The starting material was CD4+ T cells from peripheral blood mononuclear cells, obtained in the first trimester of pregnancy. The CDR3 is CASSETGVWSPLHF. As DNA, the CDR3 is TGTGCCAGCAGCGAAACAGGGGTTTGGTCACCCCTCCACTTT. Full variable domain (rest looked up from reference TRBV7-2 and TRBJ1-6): GAGVSQSPSNKVTEKGKDVELRCDPISGHTALYWYRQSLGQGLEFLIYFQGNSAPDKSGLPSDRFSAERTGGSVSTLTIQRTQQEDSAVYLCASSETGVWSPLHFGNGTRLTVT.